The present TCR beta chain was sequenced within a study of technical replicates of blood from several donors. Germline loops: CDR1 SGHRS, CDR2 YFSETQ. Trimming shortened V by 0 bases and J by 4 bases, and 10 bases separated the two germline ends. CDR3 length: 15 residues. Method: immunoSEQ multiplex PCR; TCRdb's copy keeps in-frame clones and lacks some. The table includes 15,000 to 18,000 clones, over 75% detected once. The clonotype comes from a human donor in good health. Sequencing was done on a sample of PBMCs. The chain has TRBV5-1 and TRBJ2-2; D gene uncertain. The DNA of the CDR3 is TGCGCCAGCAGCTTGGCCTCGAGCTTCACCGGGGAGCTGTTTTTT. It specifies CASSLASSFTGELFF.